The sample holds many counts of the clone carrying this T cell receptor beta chain. The CDR3 runs 16 residues. CDR1 and CDR2 (germline): MNHEY, SVGEGT. Germline trimming cut 3 bases from V and 7 bases from J; bases unmatched to any gene: 12. Tagging with unique molecular identifiers was applied to individual cDNA molecules. MiXCR, applied by TCRdb to the 5' RACE reads, yields one record per CDR3 protein. The sample holds about 26,000 distinct CDR3 sequences; roughly 5% are singletons and the top ten take approximately 3.9%. The sample comes from a study of early T cells in non-severe SARS-CoV-2 infection. Study overall: It was bulk RNA from unsorted whole blood that was sequenced, and the chains were unpaired.

The sequence was obtained from an adult who was a healthcare worker with PCR-confirmed SARS-CoV-2 infection or an uninfected control (not recorded which). Sequenced sample: whole blood. This rearrangement joins TRBV6-2 or TRBV6-3 to TRBJ1-5, with 7 nucleotides matching TRBD1. The CDR3 reads CASSYFLDRVEQPQHF. DNA for the CDR3: TGTGCCAGCAGTTATTTCCTCGACAGGGTAGAACAGCCCCAGCATTTT.